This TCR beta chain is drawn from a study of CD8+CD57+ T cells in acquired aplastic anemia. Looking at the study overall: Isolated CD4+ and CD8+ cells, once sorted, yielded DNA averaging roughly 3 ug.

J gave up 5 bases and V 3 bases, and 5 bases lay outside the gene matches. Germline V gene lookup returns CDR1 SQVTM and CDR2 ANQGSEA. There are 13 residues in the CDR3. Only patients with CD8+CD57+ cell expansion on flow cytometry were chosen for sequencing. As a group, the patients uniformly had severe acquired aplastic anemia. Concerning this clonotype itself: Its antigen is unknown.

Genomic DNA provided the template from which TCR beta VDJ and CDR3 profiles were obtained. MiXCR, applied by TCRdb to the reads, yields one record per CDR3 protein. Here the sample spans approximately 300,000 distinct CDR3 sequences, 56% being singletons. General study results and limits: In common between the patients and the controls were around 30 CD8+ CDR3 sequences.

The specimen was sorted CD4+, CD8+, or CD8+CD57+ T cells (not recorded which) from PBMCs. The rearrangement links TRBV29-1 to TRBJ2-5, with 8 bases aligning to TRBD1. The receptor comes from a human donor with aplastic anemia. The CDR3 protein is CSVDRGQVETQYF. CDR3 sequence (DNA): TGCAGCGTTGACAGGGGGCAGGTGGAGACCCAGTACTTC.